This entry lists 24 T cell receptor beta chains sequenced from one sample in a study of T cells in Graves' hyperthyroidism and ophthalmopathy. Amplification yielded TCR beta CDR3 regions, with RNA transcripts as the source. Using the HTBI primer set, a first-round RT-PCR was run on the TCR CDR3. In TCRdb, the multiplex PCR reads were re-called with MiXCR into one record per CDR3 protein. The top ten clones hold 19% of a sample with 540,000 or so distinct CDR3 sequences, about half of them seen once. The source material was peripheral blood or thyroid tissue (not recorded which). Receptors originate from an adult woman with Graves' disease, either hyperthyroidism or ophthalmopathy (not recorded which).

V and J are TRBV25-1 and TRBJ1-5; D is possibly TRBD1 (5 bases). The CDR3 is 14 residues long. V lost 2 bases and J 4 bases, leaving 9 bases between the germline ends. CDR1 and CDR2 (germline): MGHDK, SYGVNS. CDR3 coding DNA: TGTGCCAGCAGTGAAGGGGCAGGGAATCAGCCCCAGCATTTT. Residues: CASSEGAGNQPQHF.

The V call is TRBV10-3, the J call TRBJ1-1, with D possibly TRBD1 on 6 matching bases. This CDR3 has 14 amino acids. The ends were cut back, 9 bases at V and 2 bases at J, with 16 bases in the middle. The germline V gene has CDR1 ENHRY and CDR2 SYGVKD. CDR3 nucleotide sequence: TGTGCCATGAGCGGGGGCAGGGAAAACACTGAAGCTTTCTTT. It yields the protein CAMSGGRENTEAFF.

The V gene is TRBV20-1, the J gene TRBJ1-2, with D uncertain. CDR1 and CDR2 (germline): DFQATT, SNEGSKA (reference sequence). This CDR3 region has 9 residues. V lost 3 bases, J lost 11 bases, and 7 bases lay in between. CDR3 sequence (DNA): TGCAGTGCTAGTGGTCGGTACACCTTC. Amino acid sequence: CSASGRYTF.

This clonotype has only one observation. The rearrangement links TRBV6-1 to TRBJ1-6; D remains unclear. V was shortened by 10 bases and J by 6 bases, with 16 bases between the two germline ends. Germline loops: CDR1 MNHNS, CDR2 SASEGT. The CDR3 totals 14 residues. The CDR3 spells CAITGISSNSPLHF. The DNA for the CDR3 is TGTGCCATCACCGGGATCTCTTCTAATTCACCCCTCCACTTT.

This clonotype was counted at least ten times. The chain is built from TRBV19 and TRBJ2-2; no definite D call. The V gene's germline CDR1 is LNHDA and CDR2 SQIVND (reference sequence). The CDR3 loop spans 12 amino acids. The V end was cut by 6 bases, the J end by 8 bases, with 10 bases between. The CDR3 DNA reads TGTGCCAGTAGCCCGCTCCTAGGGGAGCTGTTTTTT. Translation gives CASSPLLGELFF.

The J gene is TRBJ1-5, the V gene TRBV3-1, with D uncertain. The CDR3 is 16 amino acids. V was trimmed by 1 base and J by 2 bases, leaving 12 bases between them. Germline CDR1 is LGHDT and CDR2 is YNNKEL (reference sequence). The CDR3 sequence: CASSQGREIGNQPQHF. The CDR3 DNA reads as TGTGCCAGCAGCCAAGGGCGGGAAATCGGCAATCAGCCCCAGCATTTT.

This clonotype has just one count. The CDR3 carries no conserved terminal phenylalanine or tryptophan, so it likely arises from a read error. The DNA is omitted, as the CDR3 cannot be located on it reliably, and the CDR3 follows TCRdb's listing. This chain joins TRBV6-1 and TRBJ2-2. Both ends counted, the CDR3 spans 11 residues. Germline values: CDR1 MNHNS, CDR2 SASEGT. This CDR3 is CASSDWTGAAG.

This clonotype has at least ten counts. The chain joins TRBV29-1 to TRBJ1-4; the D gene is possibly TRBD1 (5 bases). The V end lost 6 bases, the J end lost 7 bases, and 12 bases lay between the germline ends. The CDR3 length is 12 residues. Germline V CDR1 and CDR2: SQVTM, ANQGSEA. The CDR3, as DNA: TGCAGCGTGGGGGGTTGGGGTGAAAAACTGTTTTTT. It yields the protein CSVGGWGEKLFF.

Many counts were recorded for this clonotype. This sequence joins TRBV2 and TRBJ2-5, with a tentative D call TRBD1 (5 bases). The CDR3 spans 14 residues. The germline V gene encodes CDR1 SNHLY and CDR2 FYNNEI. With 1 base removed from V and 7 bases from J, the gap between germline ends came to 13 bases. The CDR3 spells CASSEVGQGGTQYF. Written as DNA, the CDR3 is TGTGCCAGCAGTGAAGTAGGGCAGGGCGGGACCCAGTACTTC.

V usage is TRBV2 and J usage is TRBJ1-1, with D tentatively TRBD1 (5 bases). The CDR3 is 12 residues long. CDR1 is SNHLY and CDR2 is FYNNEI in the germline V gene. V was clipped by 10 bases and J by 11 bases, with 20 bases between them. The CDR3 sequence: CATRALRGDAFF. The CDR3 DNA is TGTGCCACTCGTGCCTTAAGGGGAGACGCTTTCTTT. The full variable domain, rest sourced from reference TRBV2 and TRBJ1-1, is EPEVTQTPSHQVTQMGQEVILRCVPISNHLYFYWYRQILGQKVEFLVSFYNNEISEKSEIFDDQFSVERPDGSNFTLKIRSTKLEDSAMYFCATRALRGDAFFGQGTRLTVV.

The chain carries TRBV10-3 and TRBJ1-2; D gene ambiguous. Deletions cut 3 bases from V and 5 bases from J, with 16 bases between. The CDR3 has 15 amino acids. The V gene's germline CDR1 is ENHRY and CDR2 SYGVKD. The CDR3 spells CAISERAVGNYGYTF. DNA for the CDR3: TGTGCCATCAGTGAAAGGGCAGTGGGAAATTATGGCTACACCTTC.

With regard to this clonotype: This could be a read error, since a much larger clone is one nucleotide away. The CDR3 loop reads CATSGYLRGGGETQYF. The CDR3 DNA reads as TGTGCCACCAGTGGCTACCTCAGAGGGGGGGGAGAGACCCAGTACTTC. This chain connects TRBV24-1 to TRBJ2-5; possibly TRBD2 for D (7 bases). Germline lookup yields CDR1 KGHDR and CDR2 SFDVKD. Trimming stripped 5 bases from V and 4 bases from J, with 19 bases between. The CDR3 runs to 16 residues.

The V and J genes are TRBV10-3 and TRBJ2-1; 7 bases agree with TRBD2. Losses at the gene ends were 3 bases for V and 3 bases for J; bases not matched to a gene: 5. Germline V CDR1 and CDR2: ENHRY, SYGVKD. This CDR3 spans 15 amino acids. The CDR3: CAISDPGGGYNEQFF. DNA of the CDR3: TGTGCCATCAGTGACCCTGGGGGGGGCTACAATGAGCAGTTCTTC.

The CDR3 DNA reads TGCAGTGCGCGGGACAGATACTCTGGAAACACCTTC. This sequence encodes CSARDRYSGNTF. The rearrangement joins TRBV20-1 to TRBJ1-2; 7 bases align to TRBD1. The germline gives CDR1 DFQATT, CDR2 SNEGSKA (reference sequence). J gave up 12 bases and V 6 bases, and 13 bases lay outside the gene matches. CDR3 length: 12 residues.

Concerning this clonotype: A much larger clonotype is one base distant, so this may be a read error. The CDR3 region has the DNA TGTGCCAGCAGTTACAGGACGTTAATCGCGTACTTC. This encodes CASSYRTLIAYF. The J gene is TRBJ2-5, the V gene TRBV6-5; D remains ambiguous. This CDR3 has 12 amino acids. Trimming removed 2 bases from V and 13 bases from J, with 14 bases in between. CDR1 and CDR2 (germline): MNHEY, SVGAGI.

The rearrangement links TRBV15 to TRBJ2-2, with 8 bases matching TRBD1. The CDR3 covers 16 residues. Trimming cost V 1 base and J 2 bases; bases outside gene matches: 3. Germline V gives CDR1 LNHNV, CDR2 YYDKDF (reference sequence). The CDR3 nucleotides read TGTGCCACCAGCAGAGGGACAGGGCCTAACACCGGGGAGCTGTTTTTT. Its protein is CATSRGTGPNTGELFF.

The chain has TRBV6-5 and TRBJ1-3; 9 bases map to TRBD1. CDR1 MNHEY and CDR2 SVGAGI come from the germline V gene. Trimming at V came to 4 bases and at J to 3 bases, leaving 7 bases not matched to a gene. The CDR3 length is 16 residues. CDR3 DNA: TGTGCCAGCAGTTCAGGAGGGACAGGGCATGGAAACACCATATATTTT. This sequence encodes CASSSGGTGHGNTIYF.

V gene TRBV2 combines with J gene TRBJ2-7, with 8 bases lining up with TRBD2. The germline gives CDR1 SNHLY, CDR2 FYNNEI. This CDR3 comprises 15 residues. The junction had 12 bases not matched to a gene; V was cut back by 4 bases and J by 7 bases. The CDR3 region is CASSAWAGGLNEQYF. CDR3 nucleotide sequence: TGTGCCAGCAGTGCGTGGGCGGGAGGCCTCAATGAGCAGTACTTC. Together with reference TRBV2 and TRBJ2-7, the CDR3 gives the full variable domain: EPEVTQTPSHQVTQMGQEVILRCVPISNHLYFYWYRQILGQKVEFLVSFYNNEISEKSEIFDDQFSVERPDGSNFTLKIRSTKLEDSAMYFCASSAWAGGLNEQYFGPGTRLTVT.

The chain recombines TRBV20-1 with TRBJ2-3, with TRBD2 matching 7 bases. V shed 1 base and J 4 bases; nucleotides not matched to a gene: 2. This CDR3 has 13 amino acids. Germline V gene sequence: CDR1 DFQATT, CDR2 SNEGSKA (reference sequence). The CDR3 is CSARVGLADTQYF. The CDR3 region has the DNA TGCAGTGCTAGAGTTGGACTAGCAGATACGCAGTATTTT.

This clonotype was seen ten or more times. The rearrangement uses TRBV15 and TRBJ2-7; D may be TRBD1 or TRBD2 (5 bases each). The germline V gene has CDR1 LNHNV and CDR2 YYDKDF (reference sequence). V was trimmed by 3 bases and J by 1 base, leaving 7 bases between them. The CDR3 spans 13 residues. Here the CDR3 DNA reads TGTGCCACCAGCAGGGGACGGTCCTACGAGCAGTACTTC. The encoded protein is CATSRGRSYEQYF. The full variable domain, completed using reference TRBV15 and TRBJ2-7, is DAMVIQNPRYQVTQFGKPVTLSCSQTLNHNVMYWYQQKSSQAPKLLFHYYDKDFNNEADTPDNFQSRRPNTSFCFLDIRSPGLGDTAMYLCATSRGRSYEQYFGPGTRLTVT.

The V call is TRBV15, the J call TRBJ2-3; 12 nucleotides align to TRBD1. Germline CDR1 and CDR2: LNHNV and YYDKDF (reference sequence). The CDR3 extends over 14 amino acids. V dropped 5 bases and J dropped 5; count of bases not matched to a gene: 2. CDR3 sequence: CATSGDRGRDTQYF. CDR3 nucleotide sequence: TGTGCCACCAGCGGGGACAGGGGGCGAGATACGCAGTATTTT.

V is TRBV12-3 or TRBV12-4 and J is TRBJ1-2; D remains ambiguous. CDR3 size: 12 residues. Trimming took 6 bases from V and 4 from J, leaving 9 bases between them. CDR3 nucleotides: TGTGCCAGCAGCATAACGTCCTATGGCTACACCTTC. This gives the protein CASSITSYGYTF.

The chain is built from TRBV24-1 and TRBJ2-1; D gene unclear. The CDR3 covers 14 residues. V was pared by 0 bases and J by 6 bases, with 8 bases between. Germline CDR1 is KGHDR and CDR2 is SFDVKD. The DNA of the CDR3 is TGTGCCACCAGTGATTTGGGAGTTCTCAATGAGCAGTTCTTC. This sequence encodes CATSDLGVLNEQFF.

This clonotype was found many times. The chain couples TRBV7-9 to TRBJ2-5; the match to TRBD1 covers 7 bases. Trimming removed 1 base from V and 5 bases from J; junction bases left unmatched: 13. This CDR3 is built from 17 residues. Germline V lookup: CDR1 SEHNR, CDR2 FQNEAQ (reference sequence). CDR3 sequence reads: CASSLETGTAYGETQYF. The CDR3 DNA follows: TGTGCCAGCAGCTTAGAGACCGGGACAGCTTATGGGGAGACCCAGTACTTC.